This T cell receptor beta chain originates from a study of neurological immune-mediated disorders. This clonotype was detected ten times or more. Germline loops: CDR1 SNHLY, CDR2 FYNNEI. The CDR3 runs 13 residues. V was clipped by 4 bases and J by 4 bases, with 7 bases between them. TCRdb independently ran MiXCR on the 5' RACE reads; one entry per CDR3 protein. The sample includes 30,000 to 35,000 distinct CDR3 sequences, less than 5% seen only once; the top ten take roughly 25%. The sorted-subset TCR libraries were prepared using some 1 million CD4+ or CD8+ T cells as the starting material. This TCR was sampled from a middle-aged woman in good health. This sequence joins TRBV2 and TRBJ2-2, with D unresolved. The specimen sequenced was CD4+ T cells from blood. CDR3 DNA: TGTGCCAGCAGTGTCGACTCCACCGGGGAGCTGTTTTTT. Translating gives CASSVDSTGELFF.